This T cell receptor beta chain is drawn from a study of shared clonotypes between healthy human individuals. In the study overall: The cohort comprised two women and a few men. Their ages spanned 18 to 49 years.

A note on this clone: Its antigen remains unidentified.

The assay was carried out at the deep level. Data came from immunoSEQ multiplex PCR; TCRdb stores just in-frame clones and leaves some out. The data hold nearly 750,000 clones, with 55% to 80% observed a single time. Per the germline V gene, CDR1 is SGHTA and CDR2 is FQGTGA. The germline V and J ends were trimmed by 5 bases and 1 base, with 15 bases remaining between them. This CDR3 has 17 amino acids. Study-level points and caveats: Clonotypes which were not shared had lower generation probabilities than clonotypes that all four donors shared.

What was sequenced was memory CD4+ T cells sorted from blood. Subset: CD45RA-negative fraction. The TCR comes from a woman younger than 45 in good health. The chain uses TRBV7-3 and TRBJ2-6; D call uncertain. The CDR3 protein is CASSPNPTSSGANVLTF. The DNA for the CDR3 is TGTGCCAGCAGCCCGAACCCAACAAGTTCTGGGGCCAACGTCCTGACTTTC.